Listed here are 16 T cell receptor beta chains from one sample, sequenced in a study of identical twins. TCRdb ran MiXCR on the 5' RACE reads and lists one entry per CDR3 protein. The sample includes roughly 1.6 million distinct CDR3 sequences, about 30% of them seen just once. The sample was cord blood. The receptors stem from a newborn girl in good health.

This clonotype was recorded a few times. The chain has TRBV20-1 and TRBJ1-6, with 7 bases matching TRBD1. CDR1 DFQATT and CDR2 SNEGSKA come from the germline V gene (reference sequence). The CDR3 runs to 13 residues. Unmatched junction bases numbered 2, after V lost 3 bases and J lost 6 bases. CDR3 residues: CSARTGTNSPLHF. CDR3 bases: TGCAGTGCTAGGACAGGGACTAATTCACCCCTCCACTTT.

In DNA form, the CDR3 reads TGCGCCAGCGAGGAAAGGGTGGCTACAGTAAACGACGAGCAGTACTTC. Translation: CASEERVATVNDEQYF. The rearrangement links TRBV10-2 to TRBJ2-7; no clear D gene. Germline V gene sequence: CDR1 WSHSY, CDR2 SAAADI. V was shortened by 8 bases and J by 5 bases, with 25 bases between the two germline ends. The CDR3 runs to 16 residues.

The chain employs TRBV7-9 and TRBJ2-1, with D perhaps matching TRBD1 or TRBD2 (5 bases each). V lost 2 bases and J lost 6, with 17 bases in between. This CDR3 contains 16 residues. Per germline, CDR1 SEHNR and CDR2 FQNEAQ (reference sequence). This CDR3 is CASSLSGTQRANEQFF. The CDR3 DNA is TGTGCCAGCAGCTTATCCGGGACCCAAAGGGCCAATGAGCAGTTCTTC.

CDR3 sequence (DNA): TGCAGTGCTAGATTAGGACTAGCGGGGGGCAATGAGCAGTACTTC. Translated: CSARLGLAGGNEQYF. The chain has TRBV20-1 and TRBJ2-7, with TRBD2 identical over 14 bases. CDR1 and CDR2 (germline): DFQATT, SNEGSKA (reference sequence). J was trimmed by 7 bases and V by 2 bases; bases with no gene match: 7. The CDR3 spans 15 residues.

Points on this clonotype: This may come from a read error, since a much larger clone is one base off. The V and J genes are TRBV2 and TRBJ2-4, with 11 bases fitting TRBD2. The CDR3 is 14 amino acids. The germline gives CDR1 SNHLY, CDR2 FYNNEI. V lost 8 bases and J lost 0; bases outside the gene matches: 0. CDR3 sequence reads: CASGLAGAKNIQYF. The DNA of the CDR3 is TGTGCCAGCGGACTAGCGGGAGCCAAAAACATTCAGTACTTC.

The chain couples TRBV4-1 to TRBJ2-7; D not certain. Trimming stripped 0 bases from V and 2 bases from J, with 8 bases between. The CDR3 length is 14 residues. CDR1 is MGHRA, CDR2 YSYEKL, per germline. The CDR3 sequence is CASSQDSGPYEQYF. CDR3 bases: TGCGCCAGCAGCCAAGATTCAGGACCCTACGAGCAGTACTTC.

This clonotype has more than one count but fewer than ten. V is TRBV2 and J is TRBJ1-4; tentatively, D is TRBD1 (5 bases). Trimming removed 4 bases from V and 0 bases from J, with 12 bases in between. Germline CDR1 SNHLY, CDR2 FYNNEI. This CDR3 has 16 residues. In nucleotides, the CDR3 is TGTGCCAGCAGTGGTGCCACAGGTGCAACTAATGAAAAACTGTTTTTT. Translating gives CASSGATGATNEKLFF.

The chain links TRBV11-2 to TRBJ2-5; D possibly corresponds to TRBD2 (5 bases). The DNA matches TRBJ2-7 better at its end, which makes the J call doubtful. Per the germline V gene, CDR1 is SGHAT and CDR2 is FQNNGV. The CDR3 has 12 amino acids. Written as DNA, the CDR3 is TGTGCCAGCAGGCAGAGGCGGGTCGAGCAGTACTTC. This encodes CASRQRRVEQYF.

V usage is TRBV5-4 and J usage is TRBJ1-3, with D possibly being TRBD1 (5 bases). V was cut by 0 bases and J by 0 bases, with 13 bases left in between. In germline, CDR1 is SGHNT, CDR2 YYREEE (reference sequence). The CDR3 contains 17 residues. The CDR3 region has the DNA TGTGCCAGCAGCTTGGTTCCGACAGCGAGCTCTGGAAACACCATATATTTT. This codes for CASSLVPTASSGNTIYF.

V and J are TRBV6-6 and TRBJ2-2; unclear D gene. Germline loops: CDR1 MNHNY, CDR2 SVGAGI (reference sequence). The CDR3 sequence is 15 residues long. Trimming took off 2 bases at V and 2 bases at J, with 9 bases between the two ends. The DNA for the CDR3 is TGTGCCAGCAGTTACCTGGGCAGAAACACCGGGGAGCTGTTTTTT. It specifies CASSYLGRNTGELFF.

This clonotype came up a few times. This chain uses TRBV7-9 with TRBJ2-6; D is possibly TRBD1 (5 bases). This CDR3 contains 19 residues. Trimming left V 5 bases short and J 0 bases short, with 20 bases between. Germline assignment: CDR1 SEHNR and CDR2 FQNEAQ (reference sequence). Here the CDR3 reads CASSLLPWGTASGANVLTF. In nucleotides, the CDR3 is TGTGCCAGCAGCCTCCTCCCTTGGGGCACAGCCTCTGGGGCCAACGTCCTGACTTTC.

This chain connects TRBV27 to TRBJ2-2; D tentatively fits TRBD1 or TRBD2 (5 bases each). With 10 bases removed from V and 6 bases from J, the gap between germline ends came to 21 bases. CDR3 length: 15 amino acids. Germline V gene lookup returns CDR1 MNHEY and CDR2 SMNVEV (reference sequence). CDR3 nucleotides: TGTGCCACCAAGAAAACCGGGGCTACCTCCGGGGAGCTGTTTTTT. As protein: CATKKTGATSGELFF.

The chain couples TRBV6-6 to TRBJ2-5; D perhaps matches TRBD2 (5 bases). V shed 0 bases and J shed 12 bases, with 8 bases lying between them. There are 11 residues in the CDR3. Germline lookup yields CDR1 MNHNY and CDR2 SVGAGI (reference sequence). The CDR3 DNA reads TGTGCCAGCAGTTACTCCGGGCGGGAGTACTTC. Protein product: CASSYSGREYF.

This clonotype occurred a few times. This rearrangement joins TRBV7-8 to TRBJ1-2; D is unclear. Germline assignment: CDR1 SGHVS and CDR2 FQNEAQ. The V end lost 0 bases, the J end lost 7 bases, and 9 bases lay between the germline ends. This CDR3 region has 13 residues. CDR3 sequence (DNA): TGTGCCAGCAGCTTAGCGGCAGTCCCTGGCTACACCTTC. Translating gives CASSLAAVPGYTF.

This clonotype was seen a handful of times. The J gene is TRBJ2-1, the V gene TRBV7-2; a weak D match, TRBD2 (5 bases). The CDR3 is 17 amino acids. Deletions cut 2 bases from V and 0 bases from J, with 14 bases between. Germline CDR1 is SGHTA and CDR2 is FQGNSA. In DNA form, the CDR3 reads TGTGCCAGCAGCTTACTTGGAGGTCCAAGCTCCTACAATGAGCAGTTCTTC. Its protein is CASSLLGGPSSYNEQFF.

This chain uses TRBV18 with TRBJ2-2, with 7 bases lining up with TRBD1. The CDR3 covers 14 residues. J gave up 4 bases and V 4 bases, and 3 bases lay outside the gene matches. Germline CDR1 and CDR2: KGHSH and LQKENI. CDR3 protein: CASSLGQLTGELFF. In DNA, the CDR3 is TGTGCCAGCTCACTGGGACAGCTCACCGGGGAGCTGTTTTTT.